These 18 T cell receptor beta chains came from one sample sequenced in a study of cytomegalovirus exposure and HLA in healthy donors. With 60 Vbeta and 13 Jbeta primers, the PCR was carried out. The method was immunoSEQ multiplex PCR; TCRdb's version includes in-frame clones alone and lacks a portion of them. The sample includes around 120,000 clones, about 83% seen only once; the top ten take approximately 2.5%. The sample consisted of PBMCs. The receptors originated from a woman aged 40 to 50 in good health and CMV-seropositive.

The J gene is TRBJ2-7, the V gene TRBV10-3; D remains unclear. V was clipped by 2 bases and J by 3 bases, with 14 bases between them. Germline CDR1 ENHRY, CDR2 SYGVKD. This CDR3 comprises 15 residues. The CDR3 DNA is TGTGCCATCAGTGAGGGTAGTACAGATCACTACGAGCAGTACTTC. It specifies CAISEGSTDHYEQYF.

This rearrangement joins TRBV5-1 to TRBJ2-6; D is unresolved. The germline gives CDR1 SGHRS, CDR2 YFSETQ. The CDR3 has 15 amino acids. V lost 2 bases to trimming and J lost 0 bases, with 6 bases between them. The CDR3 loop is CASSFSGSGANVLTF. CDR3 coding DNA: TGCGCCAGCAGCTTTTCAGGCTCTGGGGCCAACGTCCTGACTTTC.

This chain links TRBV6-5 with TRBJ2-5; 10 positions agree with TRBD2. CDR3 length equals 13 residues. Trimming took 5 bases from V and 5 from J; bases not matched to a gene: 2. Germline V gene data show CDR1 as MNHEY and CDR2 as SVGAGI. CDR3 sequence reads: CASSGAGGETQYF. CDR3 nucleotides: TGTGCCAGCAGTGGAGCGGGAGGGGAGACCCAGTACTTC.

The chain links TRBV5-6 to TRBJ1-1; 7 bases agree with TRBD1. The CDR3 extends over 13 amino acids. The germline V gene has CDR1 SGHDT and CDR2 YYEEEE. Losses at the gene ends were 2 bases for V and 8 bases for J; bases not matched to a gene: 6. In nucleotides, the CDR3 is TGTGCCAGCAGCTTCGGGACAGCCGGGGAAGCTTTCTTT. It encodes CASSFGTAGEAFF.

This clone has just one count. The chain couples TRBV5-1 to TRBJ2-7; 7 positions match TRBD2. CDR1 and CDR2 (germline): SGHRS, YFSETQ. The J segment lost 7 bases and the V segment lost 0 bases, leaving 7 bases of the junction unmatched. This CDR3 has 14 residues. The CDR3 DNA sequence: TGCGCCAGCAGCTTGGGGTCCCTGGGGGGGGAGCAGTACTTC. It is translated as CASSLGSLGGEQYF.

CDR3 DNA: TGTGCCAGCAGTGAAGCTATCAGGGGGCTTAATGGCTACACCTTC. This encodes CASSEAIRGLNGYTF. V and J are TRBV6-1 and TRBJ1-2; TRBD1 aligns across 8 bases. Germline V gene sequence: CDR1 MNHNS, CDR2 SASEGT. The ends lost 0 bases at V and 6 bases at J; junction bases unmatched: 6. The CDR3 loop spans 15 amino acids.

The chain combines TRBV7-3 with TRBJ1-1; 7 positions agree with TRBD1. The V segment lost 3 bases and the J segment 1 base; nucleotides outside the gene matches: 5. The V gene's germline CDR1 is SGHTA and CDR2 FQGTGA. CDR3 size: 15 residues. For the CDR3, the DNA is TGTGCCAGCAGCTTGACAGGGTCAGCGAACACTGAAGCTTTCTTT. Its protein is CASSLTGSANTEAFF.

V usage is TRBV7-2 and J usage is TRBJ2-7; the D gene is possibly TRBD1 (5 bases). Germline V gene sequence: CDR1 SGHTA, CDR2 FQGNSA. Trimming shortened V by 5 bases and J by 0 bases, and 23 bases separated the two germline ends. This CDR3 region has 18 residues. The CDR3 DNA is TGTGCCAGCAGCATTAAGTTTTTACAGGTAACCCGCTCCTACGAGCAGTACTTC. Encoded protein: CASSIKFLQVTRSYEQYF.

The chain is built from TRBV7-2 and TRBJ1-4; 7 bases line up with TRBD1. Germline CDR1 and CDR2: SGHTA and FQGNSA. The CDR3 covers 14 residues. With 4 bases clipped from V and 7 bases from J, the junction kept 6 bases outside the gene matches. CDR3 residues: CASSSQTGREKLFF. CDR3 DNA sequence: TGTGCCAGCAGCTCCCAGACAGGGCGTGAAAAACTGTTTTTT.

The chain uses TRBV19 and TRBJ1-5; D not certain. Germline loops: CDR1 LNHDA, CDR2 SQIVND (reference sequence). The length of the CDR3 is 15 residues. V lost 5 bases and J lost 1, with 12 bases in between. This CDR3 is CASSWSLYSNQPQHF. The CDR3 DNA follows: TGTGCCAGTAGTTGGTCCCTATACAGCAATCAGCCCCAGCATTTT. Complete variable domain (other parts from reference TRBV19 and TRBJ1-5): DGGITQSPKYLFRKEGQNVTLSCEQNLNHDAMYWYRQDPGQGLRLIYYSQIVNDFQKGDIAEGYSVSREKKESFPLTVTSAQKNPTAFYLCASSWSLYSNQPQHFGDGTRLSIL.

A single count supports this clone. CDR3 DNA: TGTGCCAGCAGCCAAGCACTTCTAGCGGGAGACCCAGATACGCAGTATTTT. Its protein product is CASSQALLAGDPDTQYF. The chain combines TRBV4-2 with TRBJ2-3; TRBD2 aligns across 10 bases. The CDR3 totals 17 residues. V lost 1 base to trimming and J lost 4 bases; unmatched junction nucleotides: 8. The germline V gene has CDR1 LGHNA and CDR2 YNFKEQ.

This chain links TRBV27 with TRBJ2-7; the D gene is possibly TRBD1 (5 bases). The ends were cut back, 2 bases at V and 1 base at J, with 6 bases in the middle. Looked up from germline, CDR1 is MNHEY and CDR2 is SMNVEV (reference sequence). This CDR3 is 13 amino acids long. The chain's CDR3 is CASSLQGSYEQYF. CDR3 nucleotides: TGTGCCAGCAGTTTACAGGGATCCTACGAGCAGTACTTC.

The J gene is TRBJ1-5, the V gene TRBV19, with 8 bases matching TRBD1. V shed 5 bases, J shed 1 base, and the junction held 4 bases outside the gene matches. This CDR3 comprises 15 residues. Looked up from germline, CDR1 is LNHDA and CDR2 is SQIVND (reference sequence). CDR3 DNA: TGTGCCAGTAGTCCTCGACAGGGGAGCAATCAGCCCCAGCATTTT. It specifies CASSPRQGSNQPQHF.

This chain links TRBV7-9 with TRBJ2-2, with TRBD2 as a possible D gene (6 bases). Trimming removed 10 bases at V and 6 bases at J, with 15 bases between. This CDR3 spans 13 amino acids. Germline CDR1 and CDR2: SEHNR and FQNEAQ (reference sequence). In DNA, the CDR3 is TGTGCCATCTCAGGAGGGGTAGCCGGGGAGCTGTTTTTT. Residues: CAISGGVAGELFF.

CDR3 DNA: TGCGCCAGCAGCGCGACTAGCGTTGGCTACGAGCAGTACTTC. Encoded protein: CASSATSVGYEQYF. The V and J genes are TRBV5-1 and TRBJ2-7, with 8 bases identical to TRBD2. Per the germline V gene, CDR1 is SGHRS and CDR2 is YFSETQ. The CDR3 totals 14 residues. Trimming took 4 bases from V and 3 from J; bases not matched to a gene: 6.

This clone was counted between two and nine times. The V and J genes are TRBV4-2 and TRBJ1-2; 11 positions agree with TRBD1. J lost 2 bases, V lost 4 bases, and 6 bases had no gene match. This CDR3 has 16 residues. Germline V gene lookup returns CDR1 LGHNA and CDR2 YNFKEQ. The CDR3 is CASSRTGGDQNYGYTF. The CDR3, as DNA: TGTGCCAGCAGCCGGACAGGGGGCGACCAAAACTATGGCTACACCTTC.

The count of this clone is one. The rearrangement links TRBV11-2 to TRBJ2-7; possibly TRBD2 for D (6 bases). Deletions cut 1 base from V and 1 base from J, with 11 bases between. Germline loops: CDR1 SGHAT, CDR2 FQNNGV. This CDR3 has 15 residues. CDR3 region: CASSLAAGTSYEQYF. The CDR3 DNA sequence: TGTGCCAGCAGCTTAGCAGCAGGGACTTCCTACGAGCAGTACTTC.

The rearrangement links TRBV5-1 to TRBJ1-4, with 8 bases identical to TRBD1. J gave up 5 bases and V 3 bases, and 6 bases lay outside the gene matches. The CDR3 extends over 15 amino acids. Germline loops: CDR1 SGHRS, CDR2 YFSETQ. Written as DNA, the CDR3 is TGCGCCAGCAGCTCAGCGGGACAGGTGAATGAAAAACTGTTTTTT. It encodes CASSSAGQVNEKLFF.